This TCR beta chain was captured by sequencing in a study of cytomegalovirus exposure and HLA in healthy donors. The V gene lost 4 bases and the J gene lost 3 bases, with 18 bases spanning the gap. Germline V gene sequence: CDR1 LGHNA, CDR2 YNFKEQ. The CDR3 has 17 amino acids. In the PCR, 60 Vbeta and 13 Jbeta primers were used. Sequenced by immunoSEQ multiplex PCR; TCRdb stores in-frame clones only, minus some. The table records about 150,000 clones, 85% of them present only once. This chain uses TRBV4-2 with TRBJ2-2; maybe TRBD1 (5 bases). Sequenced: PBMCs. This TCR derives from a boy between 2 and 10 years old in good health and CMV-seronegative. The CDR3 sequence: CASSPRVQGWDTGELFF. In DNA, the CDR3 is TGTGCCAGCAGCCCAAGAGTTCAGGGTTGGGACACCGGGGAGCTGTTTTTT.